What follows is one TCR beta chain and its context. The data originate from a study of blood T cell repertoires in COVID-19. Study summary: Whether acute or convalescent, the COVID-19 samples came from the United States, Italy and Spain.

Authors' methods: Researchers report that nucleated cell counts were estimated from reference gene primer amplification. Libraries were prepared by immunoSEQ multiplex PCR; TCRdb keeps only in-frame clonotypes and omits some of them. For V, J and clone size, that table is used; D and trimming come from the DNA. This table holds fewer than 85,000 clones, roughly 84% found once. The CDR3 spans 16 residues. V lost 3 bases and J lost 6, with 19 bases in between. CDR1 and CDR2 (germline): SGHDT, YYEEEE. The sample taken for sequencing was peripheral blood. V usage is TRBV5-6 and J usage is TRBJ2-1; possibly TRBD2 for D (5 bases). The sequence came from a woman in her sixties or seventies with acute or convalescent COVID-19. The CDR3 bases are TGTGCCAGCAGCTCGCGAGACCGGGAAGTAAGCAATGAGCAGTTCTTC. Its translation: CASSSRDREVSNEQFF. Combining the CDR3 with reference TRBV5-6 and TRBJ2-1 gives the whole variable domain DAGVTQSPTHLIKTRGQQVTLRCSPKSGHDTVSWYQQALGQGPQFIFQYYEEEERQRGNFPDRFSGHQFPNYSSELNVNALLLGDSALYLCASSSRDREVSNEQFFGPGTRLTVL.